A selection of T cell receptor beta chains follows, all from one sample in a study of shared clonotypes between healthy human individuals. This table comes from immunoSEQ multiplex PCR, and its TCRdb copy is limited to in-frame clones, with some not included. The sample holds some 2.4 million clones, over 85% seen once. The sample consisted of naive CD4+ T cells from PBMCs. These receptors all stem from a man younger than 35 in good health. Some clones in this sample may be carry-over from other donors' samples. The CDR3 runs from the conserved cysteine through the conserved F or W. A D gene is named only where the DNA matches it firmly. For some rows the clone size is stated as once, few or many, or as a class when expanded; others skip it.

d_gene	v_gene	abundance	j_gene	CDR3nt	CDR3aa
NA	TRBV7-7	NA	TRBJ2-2	TGTGCCAGCGGGAAATCCAAAACCGGGGAGCTGTTTTTT	CASGKSKTGELFF
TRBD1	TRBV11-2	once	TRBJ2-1	TGTGCCAGCAGCTTAGACGACAGGGGAGGTGAGCAGTTCTTC	CASSLDDRGGEQFF
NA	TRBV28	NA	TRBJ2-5	TGTGCCAGCAGTTTGCGGGGAGAGACCCAGTACTTC	CASSLRGETQYF
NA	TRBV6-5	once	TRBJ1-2	TGTGCCAGCAGTTACTCGTCGTGGACAGAGAAAGGCTACACCTTC	CASSYSSWTEKGYTF
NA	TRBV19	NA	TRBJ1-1	TGTGCCAGTAGTATATGGTCTCGAGGAACAGGGGCTTTCTTT	CASSIWSRGTGAFF
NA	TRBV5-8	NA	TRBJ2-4	TGTGCCAGCAGCCCATCTACCGGGAGTCCCAAAAACATTCAGTACTTC	CASSPSTGSPKNIQYF
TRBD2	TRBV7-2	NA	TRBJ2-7	TGTGCCAGCAGCTTAGGAGCGGGACCACAATACGAGCAGTACTTC	CASSLGAGPQYEQYF
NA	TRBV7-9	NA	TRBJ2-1	TGTGCCAGCAGCCCCCTTTCCCCCGAGCAGTTCTTC	CASSPLSPEQFF
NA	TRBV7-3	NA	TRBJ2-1	TGTGCCAGCAGCGAGACGTATCCCGGTCATGAGCAGTTCTTC	CASSETYPGHEQFF
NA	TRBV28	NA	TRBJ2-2	TGTGCCAGCACCCTGGGTCCGGGGCAAGAAACCACCGGGGAGCTGTTTTTT	CASTLGPGQETTGELFF